One and the same sample provided the 10 T cell receptor beta chains below, sequenced in a study of T cells in women clearing cervical HPV infection. Sequenced by immunoSEQ multiplex PCR; TCRdb stores in-frame clones only, minus some. This repertoire comprises roughly 37,000 clones; its ten largest clones make up 6.4%. The material sequenced was blood buffy coat. These receptors came from a woman between 18 and 70 years old with a cervical HPV16 infection that either progressed to CIN3+ or cleared (not recorded which).

Remarks on this clone: Read sequence stops 3 residues before the CDR3 end, and the germline J gene provides the missing end. The chain links TRBV7-3 to TRBJ2-1, with D perhaps TRBD2 (6 bases). CDR1 and CDR2 from the germline V gene are SGHTA and FQGTGA. The CDR3 runs to 13 residues. Trimming removed 3 bases at V and 9 bases at J, with 12 bases between. CDR3 loop: CASSFGGEGEQFF. Partial CDR3 DNA: TGTGCCAGCAGCTTCGGGGGAGAGGGTGAG. The entire variable domain, with the rest obtained from reference TRBV7-3 and TRBJ2-1, is as follows: GAGVSQTPSNKVTEKGKYVELRCDPISGHTALYWYRQSLGQGPEFLIYFQGTGAADDSGLPNDRFFAVRPEGSVSTLKIQRTERGDSAVYLCASSFGGEGEQFFGPGTRLTVL.

Of note for this clone: Coverage ceases 3 residues before the CDR3 finishes, and the germline J gene fills in the end. The chain has TRBV2 and TRBJ2-5, with 7 nucleotides matching TRBD1. V lost 5 bases and J lost 2; bases outside the gene matches: 2. The CDR3 has 13 residues. Germline CDR1 reads SNHLY; CDR2 reads FYNNEI. CDR3 in amino acids: CASSRDRQETQYF. Incomplete CDR3 DNA: TGTGCCAGCAGTAGGGACAGACAAGAGACC.

Points on this clone: The CDR3 goes on 3 residues after the read ends, and that part is filled in from the germline J gene. V is TRBV19 and J is TRBJ2-4; 8 nucleotides match TRBD1. The CDR3 loop spans 13 amino acids. In germline, CDR1 is LNHDA, CDR2 SQIVND (reference sequence). The CDR3 is CASSGQGNYGQYF. The DNA read from the CDR3 is TGTGCCAGTAGTGGACAGGGCAACTATGGT.

On this clone: The read halts 3 residues ahead of the CDR3 end, with the missing end drawn from the germline J gene. The chain links TRBV18 to TRBJ1-6; TRBD1 agrees at 8 bases. The CDR3 is 15 residues long. V shed 3 bases, J shed 7 bases, and the junction held 5 bases outside the gene matches. Germline V gives CDR1 KGHSH, CDR2 LQKENI. The CDR3 protein is CASSPQGANNSPLHF. The sequenced CDR3 bases are TGTGCCAGCTCACCGCAGGGGGCTAACAATTCACCC.

A remark on this clone: The CDR3 goes on 3 residues after the read ends, and that part is filled in from the germline J gene. The V and J genes are TRBV5-6 and TRBJ1-1, with TRBD1 matching over 7 bases. V shed 2 bases, J shed 3 bases, and the junction held 4 bases outside the gene matches. This CDR3 contains 14 residues. The germline CDR1 and CDR2 sequences are SGHDT and YYEEEE. The CDR3 bases that were read are TGTGCCAGCAGCTTAGATGACAGGGACACTGAA. It translates to CASSLDDRDTE. The whole CDR3 region reads CASSLDDRDTEAFF.

In regard to this clone: The sequenced fragment ends 3 residues before the CDR3 boundary, so the rest is inferred from the germline J gene. The chain employs TRBV10-1 and TRBJ2-7; TRBD1 matches 8 bases. Losses at the gene ends were 7 bases for V and 5 bases for J; bases not matched to a gene: 10. Per the germline V gene, CDR1 is WNHNN and CDR2 is SYGVQD (reference sequence). CDR3 length: 14 amino acids. The CDR3 sequence is CASTPGQAYNEQYF. The DNA read from the CDR3 is TGCGCCAGCACTCCGGGACAGGCGTATAACGAG.

A word on this clone: The read terminates 3 residues before the CDR3 end, so the remaining end is supplied by the germline J gene. The rearrangement links TRBV30 to TRBJ2-3; 9 bases fit TRBD1. CDR3 length equals 14 residues. Germline CDR1 is GTSNPN and CDR2 is SVGIG (reference sequence). CDR3 sequence: CALHRDRAQETQYF. Incomplete CDR3 DNA: TGTGCCTTACACCGGGACAGGGCACAAGAGACG.

This clone shows up as medium-sized (0.01 to 0.1%) by frequency. The CDR3 end falls 3 residues outside the read, so it is completed with the germline J gene. The chain combines TRBV7-9 with TRBJ2-7; D is uncertain. With 1 base removed from V and 6 bases from J, the gap between germline ends came to 10 bases. There are 13 residues in the CDR3. In germline, CDR1 is SEHNR, CDR2 FQNEAQ (reference sequence). The CDR3 region is CASSLGAGFEQYF. The covered CDR3 bases are TGTGCCAGCAGCTTAGGGGCCGGTTTCGAG.

As to this clone: The missing CDR3 end, 3 residues past where the read stops, is filled in from the germline J gene. The V and J genes are TRBV6-2 or TRBV6-3 and TRBJ2-3, with D perhaps matching TRBD2 (5 bases). CDR1 MNHEY and CDR2 SVGEGT come from the germline V gene. The CDR3 has 13 amino acids. CDR3: CASSILDSATQYF. The sequenced part of the CDR3 DNA is TGTGCCAGCAGTATCCTGGACTCGGCGACG.

Worth noting for this clone: With the read ending 3 residues before the CDR3 end, the germline J gene is used to fill in that end. This chain joins TRBV19 and TRBJ2-1; D might be TRBD2 (5 bases). The germline V gene has CDR1 LNHDA and CDR2 SQIVND (reference sequence). Trimming removed 7 bases at V and 5 bases at J, with 9 bases between. The CDR3 covers 12 residues. CDR3 DNA (partial): TGTGCCAGTACGGCGGGTAACAATGAG. This translates into CASTAGNNE. Given in full, the CDR3 is CASTAGNNEQFF.